The TCR beta chain under discussion was sequenced for a study of T cells after yellow fever vaccination. In the study overall: It was SMART-Seq v4 Ultra Low Input that prepared the fractions with low cell numbers. Points from the study as a whole: Subsequent booster samples again held most clones from primary vaccination (nearly 98% CD4, approximately 85% CD8).

V lost 6 bases and J lost 5, with 17 bases in between. The CDR3 sequence is 14 residues long. Germline V CDR1 and CDR2: SGHRS, YFSETQ. For TCR, cDNA came from 5'RACE template switching, which added a universal primer site and UMIs. TCRdb reprocessed the 5' RACE reads via MiXCR and lists one record per CDR3 protein. The table lists about 340,000 distinct CDR3 sequences, 8.7% of them singletons. Ten or more counts support this clonotype. Antigen unknown. Here the sequenced sample was PBMCs, taken on the day of the first yellow fever vaccination. The sequence was collected from a man between 18 and 35 years old who received the YFV17D yellow fever vaccine. V gene TRBV5-1 combines with J gene TRBJ2-5; possible D gene TRBD1, 6 bases. CDR3 sequence: CASNPTGSVETQYF. Written as DNA, the CDR3 is TGCGCCAGCAACCCAACAGGGTCGGTGGAGACCCAGTACTTC.